These T cell receptor beta chains were read from a single sample in a study of memory CD4+ T cells and cytomegalovirus serostatus. This table comes from immunoSEQ multiplex PCR, and its TCRdb copy is limited to in-frame clones, with some not included. The data contain 50,000 to 65,000 clones, around 80% of them singletons. The source material was memory CD4+ T cells from blood. The receptors derive from an adult in good health and CMV-seropositive. CDR3s include the opening cysteine and the closing phenylalanine or tryptophan. D genes are given only for firm matches. A row's size may be missing; if present it is once, few, many or a size class.

d_gene | j_gene | abundance | v_gene | CDR3aa | CDR3nt
- | TRBJ1-5 | - | TRBV18 | CASSPSFNEPQHF | TGTGCCAGCTCACCTTCGTTTAACGAGCCCCAGCATTTT
- | TRBJ2-5 | - | TRBV25-1 | CASSRGGLALETQYF | TGTGCCAGCAGTCGGGGCGGTCTAGCCCTAGAGACCCAGTACTTC
- | TRBJ2-5 | - | TRBV5-1 | CASSQQGVEETQYF | TGCGCCAGCAGCCAGCAGGGAGTCGAGGAGACCCAGTACTTC
TRBD1 | TRBJ1-5 | - | TRBV2 | CASSELAGGQPQHF | TGTGCCAGCAGTGAGCTTGCAGGGGGACAGCCCCAGCATTTT
- | TRBJ1-1 | - | TRBV6-6 | CASSYGTQNTEAFF | TGTGCCAGCAGTTACGGGACCCAGAACACTGAAGCTTTCTTT
- | TRBJ2-3 | - | TRBV4-3 | CASSQESGGDTQYF | TGCGCCAGCAGCCAAGAAAGCGGAGGAGATACGCAGTATTTT
TRBD1 | TRBJ1-3 | - | TRBV28 | CASSSMYRTGISGNTIYF | TGTGCCAGCAGTTCAATGTATCGGACAGGGATCTCTGGAAACACCATATATTTT
- | TRBJ1-5 | - | TRBV19 | CASSQRDQPQHF | TGTGCCAGTAGTCAAAGGGATCAGCCCCAGCATTTT
TRBD1 | TRBJ1-2 | - | TRBV23-1 | CASSLDRGPPLGRGYTF | TGCGCCAGCAGTCTCGACAGGGGGCCCCCTTTGGGTCGTGGCTACACCTTC
TRBD2 | TRBJ2-1 | - | TRBV5-8 | CASSSGGLAGGHEQFF | TGTGCCAGCAGCTCAGGGGGACTAGCGGGAGGGCACGAGCAGTTCTTC
- | TRBJ2-2 | once | TRBV7-8 | CASRGGRTGELFF | TGTGCCAGCCGAGGGGGTCGCACCGGGGAGCTGTTTTTT
- | TRBJ2-3 | - | TRBV5-1 | CASRPALSTDTQYF | TGCGCCAGCAGGCCCGCCCTTAGCACAGATACGCAGTATTTT
- | TRBJ1-2 | - | TRBV4-2 | CASSQGVGYGYTF | TGTGCCAGCAGCCAAGGGGTTGGCTATGGCTACACCTTC
- | TRBJ2-7 | - | TRBV7-6 | CASSAGQRFSGSYEQYF | TGTGCCAGCAGCGCGGGACAGAGGTTCTCCGGGTCCTACGAGCAGTACTTC
- | TRBJ2-5 | - | TRBV5-1 | CASSLEGGRETQYF | TGCGCCAGCAGCTTGGAGGGGGGACGAGAGACCCAGTACTTC
- | TRBJ2-3 | - | TRBV7-2 | CASRRTASTDTQYF | TGTGCCAGCAGAAGGACAGCTAGCACAGATACGCAGTATTTT
- | TRBJ1-1 | - | TRBV25-1 | CASSEFATSMNTEAFF | TGTGCCAGCAGTGAATTTGCGACATCGATGAACACTGAAGCTTTCTTT
TRBD1 | TRBJ1-4 | - | TRBV7-9 | CASSYRTGEVEKLFF | TGTGCCAGCAGCTACCGGACAGGGGAAGTGGAAAAACTGTTTTTT
- | TRBJ1-2 | - | TRBV13 | CASSYDRINYGYTF | TGTGCCAGCAGCTACGACAGGATCAACTATGGCTACACCTTC
- | TRBJ1-1 | once | TRBV11-2 | CASSLGVWTLNTEAFF | TGTGCCAGCAGCTTAGGGGTCTGGACCTTGAACACTGAAGCTTTCTTT
- | TRBJ2-7 | - | TRBV5-6 | CASSLLSRAYEQYF | TGTGCCAGCAGCTTGTTGTCCAGGGCTTACGAGCAGTACTTC
TRBD1 | TRBJ1-1 | - | TRBV10-3 | CATLSQGASTEAFF | TGTGCCACGCTTTCGCAGGGGGCGAGCACTGAAGCTTTCTTT
TRBD1 | TRBJ1-1 | - | TRBV5-1 | CASSYPDRANTEAFF | TGCGCCAGCAGCTACCCTGACAGGGCGAACACTGAAGCTTTCTTT
- | TRBJ2-3 | - | TRBV9 | CASSQGAGVSADTQYF | TGTGCCAGCAGCCAGGGAGCGGGTGTTTCCGCAGATACGCAGTATTTT
TRBD1 | TRBJ1-2 | - | TRBV5-1 | CASSPQGFGGYTF | TGCGCCAGCAGCCCACAGGGGTTCGGAGGCTACACCTTC
- | TRBJ2-5 | - | TRBV7-2 | CASSPNSLQETQYF | TGTGCCAGCAGCCCCAACTCCCTCCAAGAGACCCAGTACTTC
- | TRBJ2-7 | - | TRBV27 | CASSKNGQYGLSYF | TGTGCCAGCAGTAAAAACGGCCAATACGGACTTTCGTACTTC
- | TRBJ1-6 | - | TRBV4-3 | CASSPDPGSLRSPLHF | TGCGCCAGCAGCCCCGATCCAGGGAGTTTAAGGTCACCCCTCCACTTT
- | TRBJ2-7 | - | TRBV28 | CASGESGSRREQYF | TGTGCCAGCGGGGAGAGCGGGTCCCGTCGCGAGCAGTACTTC
- | TRBJ2-1 | - | TRBV7-6 | CASSLHPSRVYNEQFF | TGTGCCAGCAGCCTACACCCCTCGAGAGTATACAATGAGCAGTTCTTC
- | TRBJ1-1 | - | TRBV28 | CASSLPGALNTEAFF | TGTGCCAGCAGTTTACCCGGGGCTTTGAACACTGAAGCTTTCTTT
- | TRBJ1-2 | - | TRBV25-1 | CASSEWEVGYTF | TGTGCCAGCAGTGAGTGGGAGGTCGGCTACACCTTC
- | TRBJ2-3 | once | TRBV7-3 | CASSLSPSTDTQYF | TGTGCCAGCAGCTTAAGCCCTAGCACAGATACGCAGTATTTT
TRBD1 | TRBJ1-4 | - | TRBV7-6 | CASSSNRGPNEKLFF | TGTGCCAGCAGCTCGAACAGGGGCCCTAATGAAAAACTGTTTTTT
- | TRBJ2-5 | - | TRBV10-3 | CASRPGSSQETQYF | TGTGCCAGCAGGCCTGGGAGTTCCCAAGAGACCCAGTACTTC